The present entry profiles one T cell receptor (beta chain) with its context. The clone's antigen remains unknown. Here the CDR3 omits its conserved ending phenylalanine or tryptophan, so a read error is the likely source. The CDR1 and CDR2 encoded by the germline V gene are MGHRA and YSYEKL. The CDR3 is 15 residues long, ends included. Only the CDR3 region is kept as DNA, spanning 45 bases read in frame from base 1. V is cut by 3 bases and J by 3 bases, and the space between the germline ends is 12 bases. RNA was isolated from bulk unsorted tissue, and RNA quality was assessed with a NanoDrop ND-1000 and an Agilent 2100. Newly diagnosed lung cancer patients without prior chemotherapy who had been admitted for thoracic surgery in China between August and November 2014 were enrolled as donors. Patients who had received previous radiotherapy or chemotherapy, or who had another concurrent cancer, were excluded from the study. Surgical tissue pieces of about 1-2.1 cm3 were preserved in RNAlater solution and stored at -80 °C until use.

Library preparation employed multiplex PCR. The data were produced on an Illumina HiSeq 2500. Following protocols modified from ARM-PCR, the researchers constructed TCRbeta libraries through three rounds of nested PCR with primers (Table S4). Before sequencing, PCR products of 200-500 bp were excised from the gel and purified with the QIAquick gel extraction kit. As for how the authors treated the data: Trimmomatic was used to clean the reads, FLASH was used to merge the reads into complete CDR3 sequences, and MiTCR was used to assign the reads to V(D)J germline segments. VDJtools was used to compute clonal diversity as the inverse Simpson's index. Productive reads were defined as in-frame sequences without a premature stop codon. TCRdb ran its own pipeline on the public reads, namely fastp trimming at Q25 and MiXCR clone calling, and kept in-frame beta chains. Each entry is one CDR3 protein sequence, shown with its most common DNA and genes. These V and J calls are TCRdb output, not the study's own analysis. The sample table contains fewer than 85,000 distinct CDR3 sequences; only one count was recorded for under 85% of them. About an eighth of the sample lies in the top ten.

This specimen comes from a study of tumor and adjacent non-tumor tissue in lung cancer (dated 2018 in TCRdb). Describing the broader study: By cancer type, the cohort comprised approximately twelve adenocarcinoma patients, 2 squamous cell carcinoma patients and 1 small cell lung cancer patient. The roughly 15 patients were aged roughly 30 to 85 years, included about ten men and 5 women, and had TNM stage I to III disease. Sequencing produced 125,075,908 productive TCRbeta reads in total, an average of approximately 3.9 million reads per sample. Using bulk TCRbeta repertoires from 15 lung cancer patients, the study set lung tumor tissue side by side with matched distant non-tumor lung tissue. Approximately 31 paired specimens, one tumor and one normal lung sample per patient, were profiled by TCRbeta CDR3 sequencing.

Broad study findings and their caveats: The cohort had only roughly 16 patients, and the authors noted that larger samples and more detailed clinical data are needed. Neither the sequencing platform nor unique molecular identifiers are named or mentioned anywhere in the methods. In normal lung, the top 100 clones accounted for a significantly larger cumulative share of the repertoire than in tumor tissue. Younger patients had significantly higher TCR diversity, and higher tumor TCR diversity was associated with shorter overall and disease-free survival. Tumor tissue showed significantly higher TCR diversity (inverse Simpson) than normal lung tissue, at roughly 390 vs 170 (P = 0.0075, Mann-Whitney U test). Peripheral blood was not sequenced, so blood TCRbeta repertoires in these lung cancer patients were not examined.

The source of this sequence is a woman in her 50s with non-small cell lung cancer. The chain uses TRBV4-1 and TRBJ1-5, and possibly TRBD1, on 5 matching bases. Material for sequencing was lung tumor tissue. The CDR3 amino acid sequence is: CASSQGPGFNQPQHL. In nucleotide form, the sequence is TGCGCCAGCAGCCAGGGACCGGGCTTCAATCAGCCCCAGCATCTT.